What follows are 9 T cell receptor beta chains derived from one specimen sequenced in a study of identifying expanded T cells in peripheral blood. TCRdb's table, derived via immunoSEQ multiplex PCR, lists solely in-frame clones and lacks some. The table shows some 72,000 clones, with about 90% occurring only once. Sequenced material: blood. Receptors originate from a person aged 18 to 70 in good health.

V usage is TRBV7-8 and J usage is TRBJ2-3; 10 nucleotides align to TRBD2. Per the germline V gene, CDR1 is SGHVS and CDR2 is FQNEAQ. The CDR3 length is 14 residues. The V gene end was trimmed by 2 bases and the J gene end by 5 bases; junction bases not matched to a gene: 1. In DNA form, the CDR3 reads TGTGCCAGCAGCTTACTAGCGGGGGTAGATACGCAGTATTTT. Its translation is CASSLLAGVDTQYF.

The V and J genes are TRBV28 and TRBJ2-6; TRBD2 is a possible D gene (5 bases). The V gene's germline CDR1 is MDHEN and CDR2 SYDVKM. This CDR3 region has 16 residues. Trimming took 7 bases from V and 2 from J, leaving 15 bases between them. The chain's CDR3 is CASTPRGRAGANVLTF. CDR3 coding DNA: TGTGCCAGCACCCCTCGAGGGCGGGCTGGGGCCAACGTCCTGACTTTC.

This sequence joins TRBV29-1 and TRBJ2-7; D is ambiguous. Germline CDR1 SQVTM, CDR2 ANQGSEA. Trimming cost V 7 bases and J 3 bases, with 16 bases left between them. The CDR3 length is 13 residues. The chain's CDR3 is CSAGNRVFYEQYF. CDR3 DNA sequence: TGCAGCGCCGGAAACAGAGTTTTCTACGAGCAGTACTTC.

The CDR3 DNA follows: TGTGCCAGCAGTGGAGGGGGCGACTATGGCTACACCTTC. Residues: CASSGGGDYGYTF. J is TRBJ1-2 and V is TRBV2, with 7 bases identical to TRBD1. The germline V gene has CDR1 SNHLY and CDR2 FYNNEI. There are 13 residues in the CDR3. Trimming removed 4 bases from V and 3 bases from J; junction bases left unmatched: 2.

The rearrangement links TRBV4-1 to TRBJ2-1; TRBD1 aligns across 7 bases. The CDR3 totals 13 residues. Germline trimming cut 1 base from V and 7 bases from J; bases unmatched to any gene: 1. Per the germline V gene, CDR1 is MGHRA and CDR2 is YSYEKL. CDR3 loop: CASSQARGNEQFF. The CDR3 DNA is TGCGCCAGCAGCCAAGCCAGGGGGAATGAGCAGTTCTTC.

J is TRBJ1-1 and V is TRBV5-1; a weak D match, TRBD1 (6 bases). Trimming pared 4 bases from V and 8 bases from J, leaving 21 bases between. The germline V gene encodes CDR1 SGHRS and CDR2 YFSETQ. The CDR3 runs to 15 residues. CDR3 loop: CASSPEGVPGLEAFF. Written as DNA, the CDR3 is TGCGCCAGCAGCCCCGAGGGGGTCCCGGGTTTGGAAGCTTTCTTT.

The chain has TRBV4-3 and TRBJ1-2; D ambiguous. Trimming took off 0 bases at V and 0 bases at J, with 5 bases between the two ends. The CDR3 contains 14 residues. The germline V gene encodes CDR1 LGHNA and CDR2 YSLEER. The CDR3 DNA reads TGCGCCAGCAGCCAAGATTACCCTAACTATGGCTACACCTTC. Translated: CASSQDYPNYGYTF.

This clone was found a few times. The chain is built from TRBV4-3 and TRBJ2-3; 8 bases are shared with TRBD1. After removal of 1 base from V and 4 bases from J, the junction contained 4 bases not matched to a gene. The CDR3 totals 15 residues. Germline CDR1 is LGHNA and CDR2 is YSLEER. The CDR3: CASSQAGGEPDTQYF. CDR3 nucleotide sequence: TGCGCCAGCAGCCAAGCAGGGGGCGAGCCAGATACGCAGTATTTT.

This chain's CDR3 is CASSARDSSYEQYF. The CDR3 DNA is TGTGCCAGCAGCGCGCGGGACTCTTCCTACGAGCAGTACTTC. The chain is built from TRBV9 and TRBJ2-7, with D maybe TRBD2 (6 bases). Germline CDR1 and CDR2: SGDLS and YYNGEE. Between the trimmed V and J ends, which lost 3 bases and 1 base, there was a span of 11 bases. The length of the CDR3 is 14 residues.